What follows are 25 T cell receptor beta chains derived from one specimen sequenced in a study of Ad26.COV2.S vaccination and SARS-CoV-2 variants. The sample's treatment: some 19 received Ad26.COV2.S at low or high dose, single or two shots; several received placebo; per-sample allocation not given. At day 63 after the first vaccine or placebo injection, samples were drawn. Assay: immunoSEQ multiplex PCR; the TCRdb copy retains only in-frame clones and omits some. The profile shows about 410,000 clones, over 80% of them singletons. The source was peripheral blood, collected in a trial of Ad26.COV2.S vaccine versus placebo. The source of these receptors is a person aged 18-65 years who received the Ad26.COV2.S COVID-19 vaccine or a placebo.

The chain uses TRBV9 and TRBJ2-7; 8 positions agree with TRBD2. The CDR3 loop spans 15 amino acids. Germline values: CDR1 SGDLS, CDR2 YYNGEE. Germline trimming cut 2 bases from V and 5 bases from J; bases unmatched to any gene: 9. The CDR3 sequence is CASSVGAGGGDEQYF. Written as DNA, the CDR3 is TGTGCCAGCAGCGTGGGGGCGGGGGGAGGCGACGAGCAGTACTTC.

This sequence joins TRBV11-2 and TRBJ2-3; D is unresolved. Germline assignment: CDR1 SGHAT and CDR2 FQNNGV. This CDR3 has 16 residues. V lost 5 bases, J lost 0 bases, and 15 bases lay in between. The CDR3 nucleotides are TGTGCCAGCAGCCCGACTGGCGGATCTAGCACAGATACGCAGTATTTT. Translated: CASSPTGGSSTDTQYF.

Note on this clone: The identical CDR3 is also encoded by other nucleotide sequences in the sample. The gene calls are TRBV27 and TRBJ2-7; no clear D. Trimming took 0 bases from V and 2 from J, leaving 5 bases between them. The CDR3 loop spans 13 amino acids. Germline V gives CDR1 MNHEY, CDR2 SMNVEV (reference sequence). CDR3 in amino acids: CASSLSTPYEQYF. CDR3 nucleotides: TGTGCCAGCAGTTTATCTACACCCTACGAGCAGTACTTC.

The chain links TRBV3-1 (or the pseudogene TRBV3-2) to TRBJ1-1, with D hard to call. CDR3 length equals 14 residues. Trimming took 8 bases from V and 0 from J, leaving 13 bases between them. Per germline, CDR1 LGHDT and CDR2 YNNKEL (reference sequence). In nucleotides, the CDR3 is TGTGCCAGCCTCTTAGCCGAACTGAACACTGAAGCTTTCTTT. This translates into CASLLAELNTEAFF.

The chain carries TRBV7-2 and TRBJ2-1, with TRBD2 matching 7 bases. The germline V gene has CDR1 SGHTA and CDR2 FQGNSA. The trim removed 1 base at V and 4 bases at J, leaving 7 bases unmatched. This CDR3 region has 16 residues. The chain's CDR3 is CASSLVGAGVYNEQFF. The CDR3 coding sequence is TGTGCCAGCAGCTTAGTTGGGGCGGGGGTTTACAATGAGCAGTTCTTC.

This rearrangement joins TRBV30 to TRBJ2-7; TRBD1 matches at 7 bases. Germline CDR1 and CDR2: GTSNPN and SVGIG (reference sequence). The V gene end was trimmed by 0 bases and the J gene end by 3 bases; junction bases not matched to a gene: 5. This CDR3 has 14 residues. The CDR3 protein is CAWSVRRDSYEQYF. As DNA, the CDR3 is TGTGCCTGGAGTGTACGTAGGGACAGCTACGAGCAGTACTTC. The entire variable domain, with the rest obtained from reference TRBV30 and TRBJ2-7, is as follows: SQTIHQWPATLVQPVGSPLSLECTVEGTSNPNLYWYRQAAGRGLQLLFYSVGIGQISSEVPQNLSASRPQDRQFILSSKKLLLSDSGFYLCAWSVRRDSYEQYFGPGTRLTVT.

V usage is TRBV28 and J usage is TRBJ2-1; TRBD1 agrees at 8 bases. The germline gives CDR1 MDHEN, CDR2 SYDVKM. This CDR3 spans 15 amino acids. Losses at the gene ends were 4 bases for V and 6 bases for J; bases not matched to a gene: 8. The CDR3 loop reads CASSWVGQGTNEQFF. CDR3 coding DNA: TGTGCCAGCAGTTGGGTCGGACAGGGCACCAATGAGCAGTTCTTC.

This clone has just one count. The same CDR3 also results from other DNA sequences found in this sample. J is TRBJ2-5 and V is TRBV6-5, with a tentative D call TRBD1 (5 bases). The CDR3 has 14 residues. Germline values: CDR1 MNHEY, CDR2 SVGAGI. Trimming took 0 bases from V and 5 from J, leaving 10 bases between them. CDR3 sequence: CASSYSGRVETQYF. CDR3 nucleotides: TGTGCCAGCAGTTACTCGGGCAGGGTTGAGACCCAGTACTTC.

This chain joins TRBV5-6 and TRBJ2-5; D remains unclear. This CDR3 has 13 residues. CDR1 SGHDT and CDR2 YYEEEE come from the germline V gene. V was shortened by 4 bases and J by 5 bases, with 12 bases between the two germline ends. The CDR3 DNA sequence: TGTGCCAGCAGCAGACGGCCCAGGGAGACCCAGTACTTC. Translation gives CASSRRPRETQYF.

Concerning this clone itself: Other DNA sequences from this sample encode an identical CDR3 as well. The chain carries TRBV18 and TRBJ2-7; 9 nucleotides line up with TRBD1. The CDR3 contains 13 residues. J gave up 4 bases and V 5 bases, and 3 bases lay outside the gene matches. CDR1 is KGHSH, CDR2 LQKENI, per germline. The DNA of the CDR3 is TGTGCCAGCTCAAGGGACAGGGTGTACGAGCAGTACTTC. Translation gives CASSRDRVYEQYF.

The V call is TRBV7-2, the J call TRBJ2-2; D not resolved. V was clipped by 5 bases and J by 6 bases, with 10 bases between them. CDR3 length equals 13 residues. The germline V gene encodes CDR1 SGHTA and CDR2 FQGNSA. DNA for the CDR3: TGTGCCAGCAGCGTCAGATGGGCCGGGGAGCTGTTTTTT. Translated, it gives CASSVRWAGELFF.

The rearrangement uses TRBV5-1 and TRBJ2-1, with a weak D call TRBD1 (5 bases). CDR1 is SGHRS, CDR2 YFSETQ, per germline. Trimming removed 0 bases at V and 8 bases at J, with 9 bases between. The CDR3 length is 13 residues. The CDR3, as DNA: TGCGCCAGCAGCTTGGAAGGGGCCTATGAGCAGTTCTTC. Protein sequence: CASSLEGAYEQFF. The full variable domain, with the rest looked up from reference TRBV5-1 and TRBJ2-1, is KAGVTQTPRYLIKTRGQQVTLSCSPISGHRSVSWYQQTPGQGLQFLFEYFSETQRNKGNFPGRFSGRQFSNSRSEMNVSTLELGDSALYLCASSLEGAYEQFFGPGTRLTVL.

The chain combines TRBV5-6 with TRBJ1-3; D is unclear. Germline V lookup: CDR1 SGHDT, CDR2 YYEEEE. There are 14 residues in the CDR3. V lost 4 bases, J lost 1 base, and 9 bases lay in between. The DNA for the CDR3 is TGTGCCAGCAGCCGAGAGGAATCTGGAAACACCATATATTTT. It specifies CASSREESGNTIYF.

V is TRBV7-2 and J is TRBJ1-3; D possibly corresponds to TRBD1 (5 bases). V lost 2 bases and J lost 7, with 18 bases in between. CDR1 is SGHTA and CDR2 is FQGNSA in the germline V gene. This CDR3 contains 16 residues. CDR3 sequence reads: CASSLSVGLGGNTIYF. The CDR3 nucleotides read TGTGCCAGCAGCTTATCCGTCGGACTCGGGGGGAACACCATATATTTT.

The chain is built from TRBV14 and TRBJ1-3; a possible D gene is TRBD1 (6 bases). The V end lost 2 bases, the J end lost 0 bases, and 14 bases lay between the germline ends. This CDR3 comprises 17 residues. Germline loops: CDR1 SGHDN, CDR2 FVKESK. The CDR3 is CASSQIPGAVSGNTIYF. The CDR3 DNA is TGTGCCAGCAGCCAAATCCCAGGGGCAGTCTCTGGAAACACCATATATTTT.

The J gene is TRBJ2-7, the V gene TRBV3-1 (or the pseudogene TRBV3-2); D assignment may be TRBD1 or TRBD2 (6 bases each). Germline V gene lookup returns CDR1 LGHDT and CDR2 YNNKEL (reference sequence). The CDR3 extends over 11 amino acids. V lost 6 bases and J 9 bases, leaving 12 bases between the germline ends. CDR3 amino acids: CASSSGAGQYF. CDR3 nucleotides: TGTGCCAGCAGTTCGGGGGCTGGGCAGTACTTC.

V gene TRBV5-6 combines with J gene TRBJ2-4, with 8 bases fitting TRBD1. Germline-derived CDR1 and CDR2 are SGHDT and YYEEEE. V lost 4 bases and J lost 8; bases outside the gene matches: 5. CDR3 size: 13 residues. The CDR3: CASSPGQGDIQYF. CDR3 coding DNA: TGTGCCAGCAGCCCAGGACAGGGTGACATTCAGTACTTC.

The chain joins TRBV5-1 to TRBJ1-4; TRBD1 is a possible D gene (6 bases). V lost 4 bases and J 3 bases, leaving 10 bases between the germline ends. The V gene's germline CDR1 is SGHRS and CDR2 YFSETQ. The CDR3 covers 14 residues. CDR3 nucleotides: TGCGCCAGCAGCCCCCAGGGGTCTAATGAAAAACTGTTTTTT. Translation: CASSPQGSNEKLFF.

The rearrangement joins TRBV13 to TRBJ2-3; the D gene is possibly TRBD2 (5 bases). Germline lookup yields CDR1 PRHDT and CDR2 FYEKMQ (reference sequence). V shed 4 bases and J shed 0 bases, with 8 bases lying between them. This CDR3 comprises 14 residues. The CDR3: CASSSDSSTDTQYF. DNA of the CDR3: TGTGCCAGCAGCTCGGACTCGAGCACAGATACGCAGTATTTT. Filled out from reference TRBV13 and TRBJ2-3, the complete variable domain reads AAGVIQSPRHLIKEKRETATLKCYPIPRHDTVYWYQQGPGQDPQFLISFYEKMQSDKGSIPDRFSAQQFSDYHSELNMSSLELGDSALYFCASSSDSSTDTQYFGPGTRLTVL.

The chain links TRBV11-2 to TRBJ2-5, with D perhaps TRBD1 (6 bases). This CDR3 has 15 amino acids. V lost 5 bases, J lost 5 bases, and 18 bases lay in between. From germline, CDR1 is SGHAT and CDR2 FQNNGV. The CDR3 nucleotides are TGTGCCAGCAGCCCCAGGGGTTATGGGCTTGAGACCCAGTACTTC. This sequence encodes CASSPRGYGLETQYF.

The chain is built from TRBV4-1 and TRBJ1-6; 7 positions match TRBD1. Germline V CDR1 and CDR2: MGHRA, YSYEKL. The CDR3 runs 17 residues. V lost 4 bases, J lost 9 bases, and 15 bases stayed unmatched. DNA for the CDR3: TGCGCCAGCAGCCCGACAGGGTTTAGGGCTTTTAGTTCACCCCTCCACTTT. Translation: CASSPTGFRAFSSPLHF.

The J gene is TRBJ2-7, the V gene TRBV7-8, with D tentatively TRBD2 (7 bases). This CDR3 is 18 amino acids long. Germline CDR1 reads SGHVS; CDR2 reads FQNEAQ. V lost 1 base and J 2 bases, leaving 21 bases between the germline ends. The CDR3 sequence: CASSLGPFRAGAPYEQYF. The CDR3 region has the DNA TGTGCCAGCAGCTTAGGGCCTTTTCGGGCGGGGGCTCCCTACGAGCAGTACTTC.

This chain links TRBV5-6 with TRBJ2-7, with 8 positions matching TRBD1. There are 17 residues in the CDR3. Germline lookup yields CDR1 SGHDT and CDR2 YYEEEE. The V segment lost 3 bases and the J segment 9 bases; nucleotides outside the gene matches: 20. CDR3 loop: CASSSLGFGTGARGQYF. The CDR3, as DNA: TGTGCCAGCAGCTCCCTCGGTTTTGGGACAGGAGCCCGCGGGCAGTACTTC.

This clone was seen ten or more times. In DNA, the CDR3 is TGCGCCAGCAGCCAAGAGTGGGGCTACTATGGCTACACCTTC. It yields the protein CASSQEWGYYGYTF. The chain carries TRBV4-3 and TRBJ1-2; possibly TRBD1 for D (5 bases). This CDR3 is 14 amino acids long. V gave up 0 bases and J gave up 3 bases, with 8 bases separating them. Germline CDR1 and CDR2: LGHNA and YSLEER.

The chain carries TRBV19 and TRBJ1-2; 7 nucleotides line up with TRBD1. J was trimmed by 4 bases and V by 5 bases; bases with no gene match: 4. Per germline, CDR1 LNHDA and CDR2 SQIVND (reference sequence). The length of the CDR3 is 13 residues. The CDR3 DNA sequence: TGTGCCAGTAGTCCGGGACAGATCTATGGCTACACCTTC. This sequence encodes CASSPGQIYGYTF.